A single sample gave rise to the 27 T cell receptor beta chains below, sequenced in a study of cytomegalovirus exposure and HLA in healthy donors. The PCR employed 60 Vbeta primers together with 13 Jbeta primers. Data came from immunoSEQ multiplex PCR; TCRdb stores just in-frame clones and leaves some out. Of over 150,000 clones listed, roughly three quarters were seen once; the top ten hold about 7.9%. The material sequenced was PBMCs. All receptors come from a male donor in good health and CMV-seropositive.

The chain employs TRBV5-1 and TRBJ2-5, with D tentatively TRBD2 (5 bases). From germline, CDR1 is SGHRS and CDR2 YFSETQ. Trimming removed 0 bases at V and 0 bases at J, with 9 bases between. This CDR3 comprises 15 residues. The CDR3 nucleotides read TGCGCCAGCAGCTTGGTTCCCGGGAACCAAGAGACCCAGTACTTC. As protein: CASSLVPGNQETQYF. Filled out from reference TRBV5-1 and TRBJ2-5, the complete variable domain reads KAGVTQTPRYLIKTRGQQVTLSCSPISGHRSVSWYQQTPGQGLQFLFEYFSETQRNKGNFPGRFSGRQFSNSRSEMNVSTLELGDSALYLCASSLVPGNQETQYFGPGTRLLVL.

The chain employs TRBV5-6 and TRBJ1-4; no clear D gene. V lost 7 bases and J lost 7, with 17 bases in between. The CDR3 is 14 residues long. The V gene's germline CDR1 is SGHDT and CDR2 YYEEEE. The CDR3 is CASSRAGEGEKLFF. For the CDR3, the DNA is TGTGCCAGCTCAAGGGCTGGGGAGGGTGAAAAACTGTTTTTT.

The rearrangement links TRBV9 to TRBJ2-5; 11 nucleotides match TRBD2. CDR1 is SGDLS, CDR2 YYNGEE, per germline. V shed 3 bases, J shed 4 bases, and the junction held 2 bases outside the gene matches. CDR3 length equals 14 residues. This chain's CDR3 is CASSGSGGGETQYF. The CDR3 DNA sequence: TGTGCCAGCAGCGGTAGCGGGGGGGGAGAGACCCAGTACTTC.

This clone was detected a few times. The CDR3 does not close with the conserved phenylalanine or tryptophan, likely indicating a read error. The limits of the CDR3 on the DNA are not certain, so only TCRdb's listed CDR3 is given. The chain joins TRBV6-1 to TRBJ1-1. Per the germline V gene, CDR1 is MNHNS and CDR2 is SASEGT. The length of the CDR3 is 12 amino acids, counting both ends. The CDR3 protein is CASSEIEAGLLL.

The rearrangement uses TRBV27 and TRBJ1-2, with 8 bases identical to TRBD1. Germline CDR1 is MNHEY and CDR2 is SMNVEV (reference sequence). J gave up 1 base and V 5 bases, and 12 bases lay outside the gene matches. The CDR3 has 17 residues. The CDR3 sequence is CASSPAPGTGYNYGYTF. In nucleotides, the CDR3 is TGTGCCAGCAGTCCCGCCCCCGGGACAGGATATAACTATGGCTACACCTTC.

The DNA for the CDR3 is TGTGCCAGCAGCTTGGTTTCAGGTGGACCCCAGCATTTT. Translating gives CASSLVSGGPQHF. The V call is TRBV5-4, the J call TRBJ1-5, with unresolved D. The CDR3 extends over 13 amino acids. Trimming cost V 0 bases and J 10 bases, with 11 bases left between them. Germline V gene sequence: CDR1 SGHNT, CDR2 YYREEE (reference sequence).

This clone was picked up one time. The V call is TRBV5-1, the J call TRBJ2-5; no firm D call. Germline V lookup: CDR1 SGHRS, CDR2 YFSETQ. This CDR3 is 11 amino acids long. Trimming took 7 bases from V and 11 from J, leaving 15 bases between them. The CDR3 coding sequence is TGCGCCAGCGGTCCCCCTGGAGAGCAGTACTTC. Its translation is CASGPPGEQYF.

The gene calls are TRBV27 and TRBJ1-5; D gene uncertain. Germline CDR1 and CDR2: MNHEY and SMNVEV (reference sequence). The CDR3 contains 12 residues. Trimming left V 5 bases short and J 6 bases short, with 8 bases between. The CDR3 coding sequence is TGTGCCAGCAGTCCGTCGGGTCAGCCCCAGCATTTT. This codes for CASSPSGQPQHF.

The V and J genes are TRBV7-2 and TRBJ1-4, with 7 bases that match TRBD1. After removal of 5 bases from V and 5 bases from J, the junction contained 11 bases not matched to a gene. The CDR3 runs to 16 residues. Germline V CDR1 and CDR2: SGHTA, FQGNSA. The CDR3 nucleotides are TGTGCCAGCAGCCTACATCCGGGACAGATAAATGAAAAACTGTTTTTT. Its translation is CASSLHPGQINEKLFF.

In its sample, this clone was seen once. V is TRBV19 and J is TRBJ2-1; TRBD1 matches at 8 bases. V shed 9 bases, J shed 2 bases, and the junction held 9 bases outside the gene matches. This CDR3 region has 15 residues. From germline, CDR1 is LNHDA and CDR2 SQIVND (reference sequence). For the CDR3, the DNA is TGTGCCAGCGGTCGACAGGGGTTTACCTACAATGAGCAGTTCTTC. Translating it yields CASGRQGFTYNEQFF.

J is TRBJ2-3 and V is TRBV25-1, with 7 positions matching TRBD1. J was trimmed by 0 bases and V by 2 bases; bases with no gene match: 8. The CDR3 loop spans 17 amino acids. The V gene's germline CDR1 is MGHDK and CDR2 SYGVNS. The CDR3 DNA reads TGTGCCAGCAGTGAAAAACAGACAGGGTCTAGCACAGATACGCAGTATTTT. This translates into CASSEKQTGSSTDTQYF.

This chain joins TRBV30 and TRBJ2-3; perhaps TRBD2 as D (6 bases). V was trimmed by 4 bases and J by 0 bases, leaving 11 bases between them. There are 14 residues in the CDR3. CDR1 is GTSNPN and CDR2 is SVGIG in the germline V gene (reference sequence). CDR3 protein: CAWMKGTSTDTQYF. CDR3 DNA sequence: TGTGCCTGGATGAAGGGGACTAGCACAGATACGCAGTATTTT. The variable domain in full, with the rest retrieved from reference TRBV30 and TRBJ2-3, is SQTIHQWPATLVQPVGSPLSLECTVEGTSNPNLYWYRQAAGRGLQLLFYSVGIGQISSEVPQNLSASRPQDRQFILSSKKLLLSDSGFYLCAWMKGTSTDTQYFGPGTRLTVL.

The chain links TRBV2 to TRBJ2-5; 12 bases match TRBD2. After removal of 6 bases from V and 5 bases from J, the junction contained 7 bases not matched to a gene. The CDR3 contains 15 residues. Germline V lookup: CDR1 SNHLY, CDR2 FYNNEI. The CDR3 DNA reads TGTGCCAGCAGCCTGACTAGCGGGGGTGGGGAGACCCAGTACTTC. Translated: CASSLTSGGGETQYF.

The rearrangement joins TRBV9 to TRBJ2-2; 8 nucleotides align to TRBD1. The CDR3 totals 17 residues. Trimming removed 4 bases from V and 1 base from J; junction bases left unmatched: 9. Germline-derived CDR1 and CDR2 are SGDLS and YYNGEE. The CDR3 here is CASSRTRTGMNTGELFF. In nucleotides, the CDR3 is TGTGCCAGCAGCCGGACGCGGACAGGGATGAACACCGGGGAGCTGTTTTTT.

This clone has more than one count but fewer than ten. The chain links TRBV2 to TRBJ1-6; 7 nucleotides align to TRBD1. The CDR3 consists of 14 residues. Germline V gene lookup returns CDR1 SNHLY and CDR2 FYNNEI. J was trimmed by 7 bases and V by 6 bases; bases with no gene match: 6. The CDR3: CASSRDRANSPLHF. The CDR3 nucleotides are TGTGCCAGCAGCCGAGACAGGGCGAATTCACCCCTCCACTTT.

The gene calls are TRBV28 and TRBJ2-5, with a possible D match to TRBD1 (6 bases). The CDR3 covers 15 residues. The ends were cut back, 6 bases at V and 7 bases at J, with 21 bases in the middle. Germline lookup yields CDR1 MDHEN and CDR2 SYDVKM. This chain's CDR3 is CASSKPGQKSRTQYF. The CDR3 nucleotides read TGTGCCAGCAGCAAGCCAGGACAGAAGTCCAGGACCCAGTACTTC.

The chain employs TRBV19 and TRBJ2-2; 11 nucleotides agree with TRBD2. V trimming: 5 bases; J trimming: 2 bases; junction bases outside the gene matches: 4. Looked up from germline, CDR1 is LNHDA and CDR2 is SQIVND (reference sequence). The CDR3 is 16 residues long. CDR3 loop: CASSDTSGGNTGELFF. CDR3 nucleotide sequence: TGTGCCAGTAGTGACACTAGCGGGGGCAACACCGGGGAGCTGTTTTTT. Based on the CDR3 plus reference TRBV19 and TRBJ2-2, the full variable domain is DGGITQSPKYLFRKEGQNVTLSCEQNLNHDAMYWYRQDPGQGLRLIYYSQIVNDFQKGDIAEGYSVSREKKESFPLTVTSAQKNPTAFYLCASSDTSGGNTGELFFGEGSRLTVL.

The chain carries TRBV7-8 and TRBJ1-5; TRBD1 matches at 8 bases. V lost 5 bases and J lost 4; bases outside the gene matches: 7. Per the germline V gene, CDR1 is SGHVS and CDR2 is FQNEAQ. CDR3 length: 15 residues. CDR3 loop: CASSIWDRRNQPQHF. The CDR3 DNA is TGTGCCAGCAGCATATGGGACAGGCGAAATCAGCCCCAGCATTTT.

The gene calls are TRBV27 and TRBJ1-1; no clear D gene. V was cut by 2 bases and J by 1 base, with 8 bases left in between. Germline V gene data show CDR1 as MNHEY and CDR2 as SMNVEV (reference sequence). The CDR3 covers 14 residues. The CDR3 region is CASSLPGKNTEAFF. The CDR3 bases are TGTGCCAGCAGTTTACCGGGGAAGAACACTGAAGCTTTCTTT.

The chain combines TRBV5-1 with TRBJ2-7; 8 bases fit TRBD2. The CDR3 sequence is 16 residues long. With V trimmed by 0 bases and J by 7 bases, 12 bases remained unmatched. Per germline, CDR1 SGHRS and CDR2 YFSETQ. CDR3 coding DNA: TGCGCCAGCAGCTTGGCCGGGGGGGGGACCAAGGGGGAGCAGTACTTC. Translated: CASSLAGGGTKGEQYF.

In its sample, this clone was seen a few times. V is TRBV4-1 and J is TRBJ1-5; D is unresolved. Germline assignment: CDR1 MGHRA and CDR2 YSYEKL. The CDR3 consists of 16 residues. The germline V and J ends were trimmed by 4 bases and 4 bases, with 17 bases remaining between them. DNA of the CDR3: TGCGCCAGCAGCCCCATGAGAGGAGGTACTAATCAGCCCCAGCATTTT. This sequence encodes CASSPMRGGTNQPQHF.

This sequence joins TRBV14 and TRBJ2-6, with 8 nucleotides matching TRBD1. The germline V gene encodes CDR1 SGHDN and CDR2 FVKESK. This CDR3 spans 16 amino acids. Unmatched junction bases numbered 3, after V lost 2 bases and J lost 3 bases. The CDR3 loop is CASSQIRGLGANVLTF. The CDR3 DNA sequence: TGTGCCAGCAGCCAAATCAGGGGGCTTGGGGCCAACGTCCTGACTTTC. Based on the CDR3 plus reference TRBV14 and TRBJ2-6, the full variable domain is EAGVTQFPSHSVIEKGQTVTLRCDPISGHDNLYWYRRVMGKEIKFLLHFVKESKQDESGMPNNRFLAERTGGTYSTLKVQPAELEDSGVYFCASSQIRGLGANVLTFGAGSRLTVL.

The V and J genes are TRBV7-6 and TRBJ1-4; 8 positions agree with TRBD1. The CDR3 is made up of 15 amino acids. Germline V gene lookup returns CDR1 SGHVS and CDR2 FNYEAQ. V was clipped by 1 base and J by 7 bases; unmatched bases: 5. The CDR3 DNA is TGTGCCAGCAGCTTAGGGACAGGGAAGGGTGAAAAACTGTTTTTT. As protein: CASSLGTGKGEKLFF.

This chain connects TRBV2 to TRBJ2-7; 12 bases agree with TRBD1. The CDR3 loop spans 18 amino acids. Germline CDR1 SNHLY, CDR2 FYNNEI. The V gene end was trimmed by 7 bases and the J gene end by 4 bases; junction bases not matched to a gene: 17. CDR3 sequence: CASKSHGTGGDWGYEQYF. DNA of the CDR3: TGTGCCAGCAAATCCCATGGGACAGGGGGCGATTGGGGATACGAGCAGTACTTC.

This chain links TRBV5-8 with TRBJ1-1; D not certain. The length of the CDR3 is 12 residues. Germline V gene data show CDR1 as SGHTS and CDR2 as YDEGEE. The V and J ends lost 4 bases and 4 bases respectively, with 8 bases between them. The CDR3 DNA reads as TGTGCCAGCAGCCTGGTTAGCACTGAAGCTTTCTTT. This gives the protein CASSLVSTEAFF. Drawing the rest from reference TRBV5-8 and TRBJ1-1, the complete variable domain is EAGVTQSPTHLIKTRGQQATLRCSPISGHTSVYWYQQALGLGLQFLLWYDEGEERNRGNFPPRFSGRQFPNYSSELNVNALELEDSALYLCASSLVSTEAFFGQGTRLTVV.

The chain uses TRBV10-1 and TRBJ2-5; D not certain. The V end was cut by 8 bases, the J end by 4 bases, with 17 bases between. The CDR3 covers 14 residues. The germline gives CDR1 WNHNN, CDR2 SYGVQD (reference sequence). CDR3: CASLPELLRETQYF. The DNA for the CDR3 is TGCGCCAGCTTGCCCGAGCTCCTACGAGAGACCCAGTACTTC.

In its sample, this clone was seen once. CDR3 sequence: CASSMNAVSYEQYF. DNA for the CDR3: TGTGCCAGCAGTATGAACGCAGTATCCTACGAGCAGTACTTC. The chain combines TRBV6-4 with TRBJ2-7; D remains ambiguous. The CDR3 is made up of 14 amino acids. The V and J ends lost 5 bases and 1 base respectively, with 12 bases between them. The germline gives CDR1 MRHNA, CDR2 SNTAGT.